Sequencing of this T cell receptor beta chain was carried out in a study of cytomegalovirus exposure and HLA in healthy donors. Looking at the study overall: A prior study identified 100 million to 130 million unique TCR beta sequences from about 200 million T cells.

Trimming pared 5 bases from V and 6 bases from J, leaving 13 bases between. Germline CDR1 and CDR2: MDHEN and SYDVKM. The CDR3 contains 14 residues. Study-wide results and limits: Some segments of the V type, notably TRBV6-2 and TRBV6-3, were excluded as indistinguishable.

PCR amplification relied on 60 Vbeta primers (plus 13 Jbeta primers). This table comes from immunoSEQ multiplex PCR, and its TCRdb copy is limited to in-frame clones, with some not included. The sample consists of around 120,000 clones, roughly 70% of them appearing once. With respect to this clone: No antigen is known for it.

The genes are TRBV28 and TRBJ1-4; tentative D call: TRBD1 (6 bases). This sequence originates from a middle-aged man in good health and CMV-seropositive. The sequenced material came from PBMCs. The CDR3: CASSLDRRYEKLFF. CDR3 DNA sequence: TGTGCCAGCAGTCTTGACAGGCGGTATGAAAAACTGTTTTTT.